These 31 T cell receptor beta chains were sequenced from one sample in a study of T cell responses to AZD1222 COVID-19 vaccine. Data came from immunoSEQ multiplex PCR; TCRdb stores just in-frame clones and leaves some out. The table lists 25,000 or so clones, around 92% of them singletons. The starting material was peripheral blood, obtained 28 days after the second AZD1222 dose. The receptors were gathered from an adult who received the AZD1222 COVID-19 vaccine.

This rearrangement joins TRBV10-3 to TRBJ2-2; 7 bases are shared with TRBD1. The CDR3 extends over 15 amino acids. Germline V lookup: CDR1 ENHRY, CDR2 SYGVKD. The trim removed 2 bases at V and 0 bases at J, leaving 0 bases unmatched. The DNA of the CDR3 is TGTGCCATCAGTGAGGGACAGGCGAACACCGGGGAGCTGTTTTTT. Protein product: CAISEGQANTGELFF.

This clone was seen only once. The gene calls are TRBV5-1 and TRBJ2-3; 8 nucleotides line up with TRBD2. V lost 4 bases and J lost 4; bases outside the gene matches: 14. The CDR3 loop spans 17 amino acids. Germline loops: CDR1 SGHRS, CDR2 YFSETQ. CDR3 sequence: CASSPPLAEGGPDTQYF. The CDR3, as DNA: TGCGCCAGCAGCCCCCCACTAGCGGAGGGGGGCCCAGATACGCAGTATTTT.

This chain connects TRBV7-3 to TRBJ2-3, with D tentatively TRBD1 (6 bases). The germline V gene encodes CDR1 SGHTA and CDR2 FQGTGA. V lost 3 bases and J lost 1, with 11 bases in between. CDR3 length equals 15 residues. CDR3 sequence: CASSFGGGGTDTQYF. The CDR3 bases are TGTGCCAGCAGCTTTGGGGGCGGTGGCACAGATACGCAGTATTTT.

The chain carries TRBV6-4 and TRBJ2-3; 8 nucleotides agree with TRBD2. The CDR3 loop spans 16 amino acids. Germline CDR1 MRHNA, CDR2 SNTAGT. J lost 1 base, V lost 6 bases, and 9 bases had no gene match. CDR3 nucleotide sequence: TGTGCCAGCAGCCCTCGAGGAGCGGGAGGCACAGATACGCAGTATTTT. Translating it yields CASSPRGAGGTDTQYF.

CDR3 sequence: CASSQDERQGRGYTF. The CDR3 coding sequence is TGCGCCAGCAGCCAAGATGAGAGACAGGGGAGAGGCTACACCTTC. The chain employs TRBV4-1 and TRBJ1-2; TRBD1 matches 8 bases. Per germline, CDR1 MGHRA and CDR2 YSYEKL. Trimming took 0 bases from V and 8 from J; bases not matched to a gene: 8. There are 15 residues in the CDR3.

The J gene is TRBJ1-2, the V gene TRBV12-3 or TRBV12-4, with TRBD1 matching over 7 bases. V was clipped by 1 base and J by 8 bases; unmatched bases: 4. The CDR3 is 13 residues long. This chain's CDR3 is CASSLGTGYGYTF. CDR3 coding DNA: TGTGCCAGCAGTTTAGGGACAGGATACGGCTACACCTTC.

The chain uses TRBV28 and TRBJ1-5; D unresolved. The CDR3 is made up of 15 amino acids. Trimming took off 6 bases at V and 2 bases at J, with 14 bases between the two ends. The germline gives CDR1 MDHEN, CDR2 SYDVKM. CDR3 region: CASSFRSRGNQPQHF. DNA for the CDR3: TGTGCCAGCAGCTTCAGGTCGAGAGGCAATCAGCCCCAGCATTTT.

The count of this clone is one. This rearrangement joins TRBV10-2 to TRBJ2-1; TRBD2 aligns across 9 bases. Germline V gene lookup returns CDR1 WSHSY and CDR2 SAAADI. Trimming at V came to 4 bases and at J to 5 bases, leaving 9 bases not matched to a gene. The CDR3 has 16 residues. The CDR3 protein is CASSVATSGRNNEQFF. The CDR3 region has the DNA TGCGCCAGCAGTGTCGCGACTAGCGGAAGAAACAATGAGCAGTTCTTC.

This rearrangement joins TRBV14 to TRBJ2-1; 10 bases agree with TRBD2. CDR3 length: 15 residues. V was clipped by 6 bases and J by 9 bases; unmatched bases: 11. From germline, CDR1 is SGHDN and CDR2 FVKESK. CDR3 sequence (DNA): TGTGCCAGCAGTCGACCGGGACTAGCGTTTTTTGAGCAGTTCTTC. Its protein product is CASSRPGLAFFEQFF. Variable domain in full (rest from reference TRBV14 and TRBJ2-1): EAGVTQFPSHSVIEKGQTVTLRCDPISGHDNLYWYRRVMGKEIKFLLHFVKESKQDESGMPNNRFLAERTGGTYSTLKVQPAELEDSGVYFCASSRPGLAFFEQFFGPGTRLTVL.

V and J are TRBV4-2 and TRBJ1-2, with TRBD1 as a possible D gene (5 bases). The CDR3 consists of 13 residues. Trimming cost V 1 base and J 8 bases, with 11 bases left between them. The germline gives CDR1 LGHNA, CDR2 YNFKEQ. CDR3 residues: CASSQARAGGYTF. CDR3 sequence (DNA): TGTGCCAGCAGCCAAGCAAGGGCAGGGGGCTACACCTTC.

V gene TRBV14 combines with J gene TRBJ1-2, with D tentatively TRBD1 (6 bases). The CDR3 is 14 amino acids. Germline CDR1 SGHDN, CDR2 FVKESK. Trimming removed 3 bases at V and 3 bases at J, with 11 bases between. The CDR3 sequence: CASSQGGTHYGYTF. For the CDR3, the DNA is TGTGCCAGCAGCCAGGGGGGCACCCACTATGGCTACACCTTC.

The rearrangement uses TRBV7-2 and TRBJ1-5; TRBD1 agrees at 8 bases. V shed 1 base and J 5 bases; nucleotides not matched to a gene: 4. This CDR3 spans 15 amino acids. Germline V lookup: CDR1 SGHTA, CDR2 FQGNSA. CDR3 region: CASSLVRGLDQPQHF. CDR3 DNA sequence: TGTGCCAGCAGCTTAGTCAGGGGGCTCGATCAGCCCCAGCATTTT.

V usage is TRBV5-6 and J usage is TRBJ2-7; D assignment may be TRBD1 or TRBD2 (5 bases each). Germline CDR1 and CDR2: SGHDT and YYEEEE. This CDR3 contains 15 residues. Trimming took off 3 bases at V and 3 bases at J, with 16 bases between the two ends. In nucleotides, the CDR3 is TGTGCCAGCAGCTCACGGCAGGGAGTTTTCTACGAGCAGTACTTC. It encodes CASSSRQGVFYEQYF. Full variable domain (outside the CDR3, taken from reference TRBV5-6 and TRBJ2-7): DAGVTQSPTHLIKTRGQQVTLRCSPKSGHDTVSWYQQALGQGPQFIFQYYEEEERQRGNFPDRFSGHQFPNYSSELNVNALLLGDSALYLCASSSRQGVFYEQYFGPGTRLTVT.

V and J are TRBV11-3 and TRBJ2-7; 8 nucleotides line up with TRBD2. Germline CDR1 reads SGHNT; CDR2 reads YENEEA. The V and J ends lost 8 bases and 7 bases, in that order; junction bases with no gene match: 4. This CDR3 has 11 amino acids. CDR3 loop: CASGSGNEQYF. CDR3 coding DNA: TGTGCCAGCGGTAGCGGGAATGAGCAGTACTTC. The full variable domain, with the rest looked up from reference TRBV11-3 and TRBJ2-7, is EAGVVQSPRYKIIEKKQPVAFWCNPISGHNTLYWYLQNLGQGPELLIRYENEEAVDDSQLPKDRFSAERLKGVDSTLKIQPAELGDSAVYLCASGSGNEQYFGPGTRLTVT.

The V gene is TRBV19, the J gene TRBJ1-4; 9 nucleotides align to TRBD1. CDR3 size: 14 residues. The germline CDR1 and CDR2 sequences are LNHDA and SQIVND (reference sequence). After removal of 3 bases from V and 10 bases from J, the junction contained 6 bases not matched to a gene. The DNA of the CDR3 is TGTGCCAGTAGTATCGGGACAGGGCTCGGAAAACTGTTTTTT. It specifies CASSIGTGLGKLFF. Filled out from reference TRBV19 and TRBJ1-4, the complete variable domain reads DGGITQSPKYLFRKEGQNVTLSCEQNLNHDAMYWYRQDPGQGLRLIYYSQIVNDFQKGDIAEGYSVSREKKESFPLTVTSAQKNPTAFYLCASSIGTGLGKLFFGSGTQLSVL.

The gene calls are TRBV21-1 and TRBJ1-6; TRBD1 is taken as the D call from the table, unchecked against the DNA. TRBV21-1 constitutes a pseudogene. CDR3 length equals 15 residues. The CDR3 sequence: CASPRQTGVNSPLHF. CDR3 sequence (DNA): TGTGCCAGCCCCCGTCAAACAGGGGTAAATTCACCCCTCCACTTT.

The chain links TRBV11-3 to TRBJ2-3; 13 nucleotides line up with TRBD2. Trimming at V came to 3 bases and at J to 2 bases, leaving 5 bases not matched to a gene. The CDR3 consists of 17 residues. CDR1 is SGHNT and CDR2 is YENEEA in the germline V gene. In nucleotides, the CDR3 is TGTGCCAGCAGCTTGCTGGGACTAGCGGGAAACACAGATACGCAGTATTTT. The encoded protein is CASSLLGLAGNTDTQYF.

This clone was detected only once. The chain recombines TRBV7-2 with TRBJ2-2; D ambiguous. The V end was cut by 3 bases, the J end by 4 bases, with 9 bases between. Germline CDR1 is SGHTA and CDR2 is FQGNSA. The CDR3 is 14 residues long. The CDR3 region has the DNA TGTGCCAGCAGCTTTGGTGACCCCACCGGGGAGCTGTTTTTT. Its protein is CASSFGDPTGELFF.

The chain uses TRBV7-2 and TRBJ1-6; a weak D match, TRBD1 (5 bases). The germline V and J ends were trimmed by 6 bases and 7 bases, with 10 bases remaining between them. The CDR3 has 13 residues. Germline V gene lookup returns CDR1 SGHTA and CDR2 FQGNSA. Here the CDR3 reads CASSLGRNSPLHF. The DNA of the CDR3 is TGTGCCAGCAGTCTGGGACGGAATTCACCCCTCCACTTT.

The chain employs TRBV28 and TRBJ1-5, with a possible D match to TRBD1 (5 bases). CDR3 length: 15 amino acids. Trimming removed 5 bases at V and 0 bases at J, with 11 bases between. Germline V CDR1 and CDR2: MDHEN, SYDVKM. The DNA for the CDR3 is TGTGCCAGCAGTGGGACCGGGAGTAGCAATCAGCCCCAGCATTTT. Translation gives CASSGTGSSNQPQHF.

V and J are TRBV11-3 and TRBJ2-1; D may be TRBD1 (5 bases). The CDR3 runs 16 residues. The V gene lost 0 bases and the J gene lost 3 bases, with 12 bases spanning the gap. CDR1 is SGHNT and CDR2 is YENEEA in the germline V gene. The chain's CDR3 is CASSLDLDSVYNEQFF. For the CDR3, the DNA is TGTGCCAGCAGCTTAGACCTCGACAGTGTCTACAATGAGCAGTTCTTC. The entire variable domain, with the rest obtained from reference TRBV11-3 and TRBJ2-1, is as follows: EAGVVQSPRYKIIEKKQPVAFWCNPISGHNTLYWYLQNLGQGPELLIRYENEEAVDDSQLPKDRFSAERLKGVDSTLKIQPAELGDSAVYLCASSLDLDSVYNEQFFGPGTRLTVL.

The chain combines TRBV9 with TRBJ2-3, with D hard to call. Germline assignment: CDR1 SGDLS and CDR2 YYNGEE. Deletions cut 0 bases from V and 2 bases from J, with 7 bases between. CDR3 length equals 14 residues. The CDR3 loop reads CASSVVGSTDTQYF. DNA for the CDR3: TGTGCCAGCAGCGTAGTGGGGTCCACAGATACGCAGTATTTT.

V and J are TRBV5-8 and TRBJ2-7; 7 bases align to TRBD1. V lost 2 bases, J lost 4 bases, and 9 bases stayed unmatched. This CDR3 comprises 15 residues. Germline CDR1 is SGHTS and CDR2 is YDEGEE. The CDR3 here is CASSFSGTVTYEQYF. In nucleotides, the CDR3 is TGTGCCAGCAGCTTTTCAGGGACAGTTACTTACGAGCAGTACTTC.

The V and J genes are TRBV27 and TRBJ1-4; 8 nucleotides line up with TRBD1. The CDR3 consists of 14 residues. After removal of 6 bases from V and 7 bases from J, the junction contained 7 bases not matched to a gene. The germline CDR1 and CDR2 sequences are MNHEY and SMNVEV (reference sequence). CDR3 coding DNA: TGTGCCAGCAGCCCGACAGGGGCGCGTGAAAAACTGTTTTTT. Amino acids: CASSPTGAREKLFF.

The genes are TRBV2 and TRBJ2-1; 12 positions agree with TRBD2. CDR1 and CDR2 from the germline V gene are SNHLY and FYNNEI. This CDR3 is 15 amino acids long. With 5 bases clipped from V and 2 bases from J, the junction kept 1 base outside the gene matches. CDR3 sequence: CASSLAGGPYNEQFF. The CDR3 bases are TGTGCCAGCAGTCTAGCGGGAGGGCCCTACAATGAGCAGTTCTTC.

The chain carries TRBV7-2 and TRBJ1-6, with D unclear. Germline CDR1 and CDR2: SGHTA and FQGNSA. V shed 0 bases and J shed 14 bases, with 11 bases lying between them. The CDR3 is 13 residues long. The CDR3 spells CASSLAGPGALHF. DNA of the CDR3: TGTGCCAGCAGCTTAGCAGGACCTGGGGCCCTCCACTTT.

The genes are TRBV11-2 and TRBJ2-2; D might be TRBD1 (6 bases). V lost 1 base and J lost 7, with 10 bases in between. The CDR3 length is 14 residues. The germline V gene has CDR1 SGHAT and CDR2 FQNNGV. As DNA, the CDR3 is TGTGCCAGCAGCTTAGTGGGGGCGGACGGGGAGCTGTTTTTT. Amino acid sequence: CASSLVGADGELFF.

This clone was counted only a few times. The genes are TRBV4-1 and TRBJ1-1; D gene ambiguous. The CDR3 has 15 residues. Looked up from germline, CDR1 is MGHRA and CDR2 is YSYEKL. Trimming shortened V by 2 bases and J by 3 bases, and 13 bases separated the two germline ends. CDR3 bases: TGCGCCAGCAGCCAACCAATTATCCGGGACACTGAAGCTTTCTTT. It encodes CASSQPIIRDTEAFF.

The chain is built from TRBV28 and TRBJ2-5, with D uncertain. Deletions cut 1 base from V and 4 bases from J, with 1 base between. CDR1 is MDHEN, CDR2 SYDVKM, per germline. The CDR3 has 11 amino acids. This CDR3 is CASSLSETQYF. The CDR3 coding sequence is TGTGCCAGCAGTTTATCAGAGACCCAGTACTTC.

This clone has just a few counts. In nucleotides, the CDR3 is TGTGCCACCAGCAGAGATGTCCCGGTGCGGCTAGCGGGAGTAAATGAGCAGTTCTTC. Translating it yields CATSRDVPVRLAGVNEQFF. The chain combines TRBV15 with TRBJ2-1; 10 bases are a match to TRBD2. The CDR3 sequence is 19 residues long. Germline CDR1 reads LNHNV; CDR2 reads YYDKDF (reference sequence). J was trimmed by 7 bases and V by 0 bases; bases with no gene match: 15.

V is TRBV30 and J is TRBJ1-1, with 10 bases aligning to TRBD1. The CDR3 consists of 13 residues. After removal of 4 bases from V and 4 bases from J, the junction contained 3 bases not matched to a gene. Germline CDR1 is GTSNPN and CDR2 is SVGIG (reference sequence). CDR3 residues: CAWMGQGLTEAFF. In nucleotides, the CDR3 is TGTGCCTGGATGGGACAGGGGCTCACTGAAGCTTTCTTT.